This entry lists 14 T cell receptor beta chains sequenced from one sample in a study of T cells after yellow fever vaccination. TCRdb recomputed calls from the 5' RACE reads with MiXCR, one row per CDR3 protein. The sample holds 300,000 to 450,000 distinct CDR3 sequences, 6.2% seen once. This sample comprised PBMCs, obtained 5 days after the yellow fever booster vaccination. These receptor sequences come from a young man who received the YFV17D yellow fever vaccine.

There are a few counts of this clonotype. V usage is TRBV18 and J usage is TRBJ2-1; 13 bases are a match to TRBD2. Germline values: CDR1 KGHSH, CDR2 LQKENI. This CDR3 has 17 residues. V was pared by 2 bases and J by 6 bases, with 7 bases of the junction left unmatched. The CDR3 DNA reads as TGTGCCAGCTCACCAAGAGGACTAGCGGGAGTTATCAATGAGCAGTTCTTC. Its translation is CASSPRGLAGVINEQFF.

This clonotype has more than one count but fewer than ten. V is TRBV9 and J is TRBJ2-5; 7 bases are a match to TRBD2. Losses at the gene ends were 3 bases for V and 5 bases for J; bases not matched to a gene: 13. Germline loops: CDR1 SGDLS, CDR2 YYNGEE. The CDR3 has 16 amino acids. CDR3 loop: CASSASGGSPGETQYF. CDR3 in DNA: TGTGCCAGCAGCGCTTCTGGCGGGAGTCCAGGGGAGACCCAGTACTTC.

The chain joins TRBV19 to TRBJ2-1; no clear D gene. CDR3 length: 17 residues. Germline V gene sequence: CDR1 LNHDA, CDR2 SQIVND (reference sequence). V dropped 3 bases and J dropped 0 bases, with 15 bases sitting between them. CDR3 region: CASSIGQLLSSYNEQFF. In DNA form, the CDR3 reads TGTGCCAGTAGTATCGGGCAACTCCTAAGCTCCTACAATGAGCAGTTCTTC.

This clonotype was recorded a few times. V gene TRBV7-8 combines with J gene TRBJ2-5; TRBD2 matches at 7 bases. This CDR3 spans 15 amino acids. Germline CDR1 is SGHVS and CDR2 is FQNEAQ. The V segment lost 4 bases and the J segment 2 bases; nucleotides outside the gene matches: 7. The CDR3 region is CASSSSGARQETQYF. The CDR3 nucleotides read TGTGCCAGCAGCTCGAGCGGGGCAAGACAAGAGACCCAGTACTTC.

The rearrangement uses TRBV4-3 and TRBJ2-3, with TRBD2 matching 8 bases. The CDR3 is 16 amino acids. With 1 base clipped from V and 2 bases from J, the junction kept 5 bases outside the gene matches. Germline values: CDR1 LGHNA, CDR2 YSLEER. CDR3 loop: CASSQGFGRATDTQYF. Written as DNA, the CDR3 is TGCGCCAGCAGCCAAGGGTTCGGGAGGGCCACAGATACGCAGTATTTT.

This clonotype was observed at least ten times. The CDR3 loop reads CASRSGTGPYEQYF. The CDR3 coding sequence is TGCGCCAGCAGGTCCGGGACAGGGCCTTACGAGCAGTACTTC. This chain joins TRBV5-1 and TRBJ2-7, with 9 positions matching TRBD1. Germline lookup yields CDR1 SGHRS and CDR2 YFSETQ. The CDR3 contains 14 residues. Trimming removed 5 bases from V and 4 bases from J; junction bases left unmatched: 7.

This clonotype was found many times. The gene calls are TRBV6-2 or TRBV6-3 and TRBJ2-1; 7 nucleotides align to TRBD2. Germline V gene sequence: CDR1 MNHEY, CDR2 SVGEGT. V lost 4 bases and J lost 10; bases outside the gene matches: 7. This CDR3 is 13 amino acids long. The CDR3 protein is CASSFQILAEQFF. The CDR3 DNA reads as TGTGCCAGCAGTTTCCAAATACTAGCGGAGCAGTTCTTC.

J is TRBJ2-5 and V is TRBV29-1; 8 bases align to TRBD2. The CDR3 has 14 amino acids. The ends lost 6 bases at V and 0 bases at J; junction bases unmatched: 6. The germline V gene encodes CDR1 SQVTM and CDR2 ANQGSEA. The CDR3 spells CSVDRGGHQETQYF. The CDR3 DNA is TGCAGCGTCGATCGCGGGGGGCACCAAGAGACCCAGTACTTC.

The sample holds a few counts of this clonotype. J is TRBJ2-3 and V is TRBV12-3 or TRBV12-4, with D maybe TRBD2 (6 bases). CDR3 length: 13 residues. V lost 2 bases and J 7 bases, leaving 10 bases between the germline ends. The CDR3 DNA is TGTGCCAGCAGTTTACAGCGGGCCCATACGCAGTATTTT. This encodes CASSLQRAHTQYF.

This clonotype was seen a handful of times. The chain links TRBV5-4 to TRBJ1-5, with 9 positions matching TRBD1. V lost 4 bases, J lost 7 bases, and 6 bases stayed unmatched. Germline lookup yields CDR1 SGHNT and CDR2 YYREEE (reference sequence). The CDR3 runs 14 residues. Here the CDR3 reads CASSKQGASQPQHF. In nucleotides, the CDR3 is TGTGCCAGCAGCAAACAGGGGGCTTCACAGCCCCAGCATTTT.

This chain uses TRBV12-3 or TRBV12-4 with TRBJ2-5; D is possibly TRBD1 (5 bases). V lost 6 bases and J lost 4, with 15 bases in between. This CDR3 has 14 residues. CDR3 sequence: CASSPGPRAETQYF. The CDR3 bases are TGTGCCAGCAGCCCAGGGCCAAGGGCAGAGACCCAGTACTTC.

This clonotype has only a few counts. This chain joins TRBV12-3 or TRBV12-4 and TRBJ2-5, with 7 bases that match TRBD2. The CDR3 has 13 residues. V lost 4 bases and J lost 5; bases outside the gene matches: 4. The CDR3 protein is CASSYPGRETQYF. The CDR3 DNA reads as TGTGCCAGCAGTTATCCCGGGAGGGAGACCCAGTACTTC.

J is TRBJ2-1 and V is TRBV4-3; 8 bases are a match to TRBD2. V lost 0 bases and J lost 16; bases outside the gene matches: 17. CDR3 length: 16 amino acids. Germline CDR1 reads LGHNA; CDR2 reads YSLEER. CDR3 loop: CASSQEGRSAGGTLFF. Written as DNA, the CDR3 is TGCGCCAGCAGCCAAGAGGGAAGGTCGGCGGGAGGTACGCTCTTCTTC.

This clonotype was seen a few times. The genes are TRBV11-2 and TRBJ1-1; maybe TRBD1 (6 bases). Germline V lookup: CDR1 SGHAT, CDR2 FQNNGV. The CDR3 extends over 14 amino acids. V was trimmed by 1 base and J by 5 bases, leaving 11 bases between them. This chain's CDR3 is CASSLAGQTTEAFF. The CDR3 DNA follows: TGTGCCAGCAGCTTAGCCGGACAGACTACTGAAGCTTTCTTT.